These T cell receptor beta chains were read from a single sample in a study of cytomegalovirus exposure and HLA in healthy donors. The data were produced by immunoSEQ multiplex PCR, yet TCRdb's version contains in-frame clones alone and is incomplete. The sample consists of roughly 100,000 clones, less than 75% of them appearing once. Sequencing was done on a sample of PBMCs. Every receptor here comes from a man between 35 and 55 years old in good health and CMV-seropositive. The CDR3 runs from the conserved cysteine through the conserved F or W. Each record gives: V gene, clone size, J gene, D gene, CDR3 protein, CDR3 DNA. The D gene is left open where the match is weak. Part of the rows lack a size; the others show once, few, many or a class for expanded clones.

TRBV7-9	few	TRBJ1-2	NA	CASTPYSGEDYGYTF	TGTGCCAGCACCCCGTACTCTGGGGAGGACTATGGCTACACCTTC
TRBV9	few	TRBJ2-1	TRBD1	CASSVELVLGQGNNEQFF	TGTGCCAGCAGCGTAGAGTTAGTTTTGGGACAGGGAAACAATGAGCAGTTCTTC
TRBV10-3	NA	TRBJ2-2	TRBD1	CAISAGQRIAGELFF	TGTGCCATCAGTGCGGGACAGAGGATAGCCGGGGAGCTGTTTTTT
TRBV30	NA	TRBJ1-1	NA	CAWSLGANTEAFF	TGTGCCTGGTCATTGGGGGCGAACACTGAAGCTTTCTTT
TRBV19	once	TRBJ2-3	TRBD1	CASSQGTASTDTQYF	TGTGCCAGTAGCCAGGGGACAGCTAGCACAGATACGCAGTATTTT
TRBV9	once	TRBJ2-4	TRBD2	CASSRLGGGRMDIQYF	TGTGCCAGCAGCCGCCTCGGCGGGGGGCGGATGGACATTCAGTACTTC
TRBV25-1	NA	TRBJ2-5	TRBD2	CASSLAGGRGETQYF	TGTGCCAGCAGCTTAGCGGGAGGTCGGGGAGAGACCCAGTACTTC
TRBV7-9	once	TRBJ1-1	TRBD1	CASSLTGTDTEAFF	TGTGCCAGCAGCTTAACAGGGACAGACACTGAAGCTTTCTTT
TRBV7-2	once	TRBJ2-3	TRBD2	CASSPTSGREDTQYF	TGTGCCAGCAGCCCGACTAGCGGGAGGGAGGATACGCAGTATTTT
TRBV4-3	few	TRBJ2-7	TRBD1	CASSQDKQGAYEQYF	TGCGCCAGCAGCCAAGACAAACAGGGGGCCTACGAGCAGTACTTC
TRBV6-5	NA	TRBJ1-1	NA	CASSTGILMNTEAFF	TGTGCCAGCTCAACGGGGATATTAATGAACACTGAAGCTTTCTTT
TRBV7-9	few	TRBJ2-1	TRBD2	CASSFGTRNNEQFF	TGTGCCAGCAGCTTCGGGACTAGAAACAATGAGCAGTTCTTC
TRBV5-1	few	TRBJ2-1	TRBD2	CASSLEVSGRAFSYNEQFF	TGCGCCAGCAGCTTGGAGGTTAGCGGGAGGGCCTTCTCCTACAATGAGCAGTTCTTC
TRBV6-5	NA	TRBJ2-7	TRBD2	CASSYTSGRAYEQYF	TGTGCCAGCAGTTACACTAGCGGGAGGGCCTACGAGCAGTACTTC
TRBV7-8	few	TRBJ1-5	TRBD1	CASSSRQGVHQPQHF	TGTGCCAGCAGCAGCAGACAGGGGGTTCATCAGCCCCAGCATTTT
TRBV6-1	once	TRBJ2-7	TRBD2	CASTYLAAYEQYF	TGTGCCAGCACTTACCTAGCGGCCTACGAGCAGTACTTC
TRBV28	few	TRBJ1-2	NA	CASSPPYSGGYTF	TGTGCCAGCAGTCCACCCTACTCCGGTGGCTACACCTTC
TRBV9	few	TRBJ2-7	NA	CASSVAPTYEQYF	TGTGCCAGCAGCGTAGCCCCTACCTACGAGCAGTACTTC
TRBV30	NA	TRBJ1-4	NA	CALNRDPNEKLFF	TGTGCCTTAAACAGGGATCCTAATGAAAAACTGTTTTTT
TRBV28	NA	TRBJ2-7	TRBD1	CASSLNLAGGYEQYF	TGTGCCAGCAGCCTCAACCTAGCAGGGGGCTACGAGCAGTACTTC
TRBV20-1	NA	TRBJ1-1	NA	CSADRGMRAFF	TGCAGTGCCGACCGGGGGATGCGTGCTTTCTTT
TRBV18	NA	TRBJ2-1	TRBD2	CASSPPSGSDNEQFF	TGTGCCAGCTCACCACCTAGCGGGAGTGACAATGAGCAGTTCTTC
TRBV5-1	NA	TRBJ2-3	NA	CASSPIPGADTQYF	TGCGCCAGCAGCCCGATCCCGGGGGCAGATACGCAGTATTTT
TRBV4-1	NA	TRBJ2-7	TRBD1	CASSPWTGGKYEQYF	TGCGCCAGCAGCCCCTGGACAGGGGGCAAGTACGAGCAGTACTTC
TRBV6-5	once	TRBJ1-3	NA	CASSYSKDSSGNTIYF	TGTGCCAGCAGTTACTCGAAAGACAGCTCTGGAAACACCATATATTTT
TRBV5-4	NA	TRBJ2-5	NA	CASSSTTAPQETQYF	TGTGCCAGCAGCTCCACGACAGCACCCCAAGAGACCCAGTACTTC
TRBV7-3	NA	TRBJ2-1	TRBD2	CASSASGGTYNGQFF	TGTGCCAGCAGCGCCTCGGGAGGGACCTACAATGGGCAGTTCTTC
TRBV5-3	NA	TRBJ1-3	NA	CARSQRRQAISGNTIYF	TGTGCCAGAAGCCAGCGGAGACAGGCGATCTCTGGAAACACCATATATTTT
TRBV19	NA	TRBJ2-7	TRBD2	CASSTSGSEQYF	TGTGCCAGTAGTACTAGCGGGAGCGAGCAGTACTTC
TRBV28	once	TRBJ1-5	NA	CASSSGGTGRNQPQHF	TGTGCCAGCAGCAGTGGAGGCACTGGTCGGAATCAGCCCCAGCATTTT
TRBV5-4	few	TRBJ2-3	NA	CASSERGYTDTQYF	TGTGCCAGCAGTGAACGGGGATACACAGATACGCAGTATTTT
TRBV9	NA	TRBJ2-1	TRBD2	CASSVGASGSNEQFF	TGTGCCAGCAGCGTAGGTGCTAGCGGGAGTAATGAGCAGTTCTTC
TRBV30	NA	TRBJ1-1	NA	CAWVTNRQTNTEAFF	TGTGCCTGGGTGACAAACCGACAGACAAACACTGAAGCTTTCTTT
TRBV5-1	NA	TRBJ2-3	TRBD1	CASSLTTGQGDTQYF	TGCGCCAGCAGCTTGACGACAGGGCAGGGAGATACGCAGTATTTT
TRBV6-1	NA	TRBJ1-2	NA	CASSLSDYGYTF	TGTGCCAGCAGTCTGTCCGACTATGGCTACACCTTC
TRBV30	once	TRBJ2-7	NA	CAWGQDSYEQYF	TGTGCCTGGGGCCAGGACTCCTACGAGCAGTACTTC
TRBV10-3	NA	TRBJ1-2	NA	CAISGEHTGGYGYTF	TGTGCCATCTCGGGGGAGCACACTGGGGGCTATGGCTACACCTTC
TRBV4-1	few	TRBJ1-3	TRBD1	CASSQEEGAMYGNTIYF	TGCGCCAGCAGCCAAGAAGAGGGGGCGATGTATGGAAACACCATATATTTT
TRBV5-6	few	TRBJ1-2	TRBD1	CASSARTGRHGYTF	TGTGCCAGCAGCGCCCGGACAGGGAGGCATGGCTACACCTTC
TRBV18	NA	TRBJ1-2	NA	CASSPLVDRANYGYTF	TGTGCCAGCTCACCATTAGTGGACAGAGCTAACTATGGCTACACCTTC
TRBV29-1	NA	TRBJ1-5	TRBD1	CSVNTGAGQPQHF	TGCAGCGTTAACACAGGGGCGGGCCAGCCCCAGCATTTT